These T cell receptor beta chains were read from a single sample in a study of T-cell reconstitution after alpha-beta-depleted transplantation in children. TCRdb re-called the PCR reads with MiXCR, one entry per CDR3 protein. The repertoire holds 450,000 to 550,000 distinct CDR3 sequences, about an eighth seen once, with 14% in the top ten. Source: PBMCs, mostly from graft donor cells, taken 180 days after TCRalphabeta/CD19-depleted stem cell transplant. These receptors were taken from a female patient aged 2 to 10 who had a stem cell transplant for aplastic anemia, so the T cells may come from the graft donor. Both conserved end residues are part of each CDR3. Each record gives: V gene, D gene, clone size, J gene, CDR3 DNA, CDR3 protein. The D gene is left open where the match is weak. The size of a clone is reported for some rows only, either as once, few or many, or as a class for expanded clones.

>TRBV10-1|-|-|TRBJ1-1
TGCGCCAGCAGTGGGGTCAGACGCATCGGCACTGAAGCTTTCTTT
CASSGVRRIGTEAFF
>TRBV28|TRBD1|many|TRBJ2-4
TGTGCCAGCAGTTGGGACAGGGCTCCCTTTCTAGCCAAAAACATTCAGTACTTC
CASSWDRAPFLAKNIQYF
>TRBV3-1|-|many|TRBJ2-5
TGTGCCAGCAGCCAAGATCGGCTATTGCAGGAGACCCAGTACTTC
CASSQDRLLQETQYF
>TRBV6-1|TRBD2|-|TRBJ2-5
TGCACCACCGGGACTAGCGTTGTACAAGAGACCCAGTACTTC
CTTGTSVVQETQYF
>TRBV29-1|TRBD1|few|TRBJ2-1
TGCAGCGCCGATGGACAGGGGGATTCCTCCTACAATGAGCAGTTCTTC
CSADGQGDSSYNEQFF
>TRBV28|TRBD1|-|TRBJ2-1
TGTGCCAGCCCCCCCCCGGGGACAGTACTTTACAATGAGCAGTTCTTC
CASPPPGTVLYNEQFF
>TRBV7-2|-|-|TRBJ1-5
TGTGCCAGCAGCCTTATGTCGGGCAATCAGCCCCAGCATTTT
CASSLMSGNQPQHF
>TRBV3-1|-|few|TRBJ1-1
TGTGCCAGCAGCCAAGGGGGCACCCTGAACGCTTTCTTT
CASSQGGTLNAFF
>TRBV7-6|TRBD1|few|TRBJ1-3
TGTGCCAGCAGCACCTCCAGGGGGCAGGGATCCGGAAACACCATATATTTT
CASSTSRGQGSGNTIYF
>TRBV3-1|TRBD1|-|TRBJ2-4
TGTGCCAGCAGTTCCAGGACAGGGGGTACGGGTTTGGCCAAAAACATTCAGTACTTC
CASSSRTGGTGLAKNIQYF
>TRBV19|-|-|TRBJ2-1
TGTGCTACCACTCGGGGCAGAGACATGCAGTTCTTC
CATTRGRDMQFF
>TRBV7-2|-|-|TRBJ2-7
TGTGCCAGCCGTCCTCCGGGGCTGGGCGGGGAAGAGCAGTACTTC
CASRPPGLGGEEQYF
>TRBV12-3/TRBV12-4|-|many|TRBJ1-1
TGTGCCAGCAGCCAACGGCCGAACACTGAAGCTTTCTTT
CASSQRPNTEAFF
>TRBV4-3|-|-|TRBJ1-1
TGCGCCAGCAGCCCTGACTACAGGGCCAGGTTAGGCTGGGCTTTCTTT
CASSPDYRARLGWAFF
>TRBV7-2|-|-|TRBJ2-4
TGTGCCAGCAGCCCCTCTCCACCGAATCAGTACTTC
CASSPSPPNQYF
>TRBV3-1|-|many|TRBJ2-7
TGTGCCAGCAGCCAAGATCTAAGGACTTCCTACGAGCAGTACTTC
CASSQDLRTSYEQYF
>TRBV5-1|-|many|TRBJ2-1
TGCGCCAGCAGCTTGCCAGGGGGGGCTGAGCAGTTCTTC
CASSLPGGAEQFF
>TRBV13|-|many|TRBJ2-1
TGTGCCAGCAGCTTACGAGACAATGAGCAGTTCTTC
CASSLRDNEQFF
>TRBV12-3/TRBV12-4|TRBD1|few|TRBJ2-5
TGTGCCAGCAGCCACCGCGGACAGGCCTTCCAAGAGACCCAGTACTTC
CASSHRGQAFQETQYF
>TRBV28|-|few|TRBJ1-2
TGTGCCAGCAGTAATTCGGACAACTATGGCTACACCTTC
CASSNSDNYGYTF
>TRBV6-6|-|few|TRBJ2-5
TGTGCCAGCAGTTACTCTCCACCGACCCAGTACTTC
CASSYSPPTQYF
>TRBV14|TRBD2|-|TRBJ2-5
TGTGCCAGCAGCCAAGAAATTTTGCTAGCGGGAGACAAGGATCAAGAGACCCAGTACTTC
CASSQEILLAGDKDQETQYF
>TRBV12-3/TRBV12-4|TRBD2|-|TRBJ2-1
TGTGCCAGCAGTCCACTAGCGGCCTACAATGAGCAGTTCTTC
CASSPLAAYNEQFF